In its sample, the clone carrying this T cell receptor (beta chain) was seen many times. Its antigen is still unknown. The data are from a study of identical twins. Findings and caveats of the study: High-abundance cord blood beta clonotypes had fewer insertions; memory repertoires showed none. A partial confounding effect on zero-insertion analyses could come from invariant MAIT and iNKT cells.

Using its own MiXCR run on the 5' RACE reads, TCRdb lists one record per CDR3 protein. The sample contains about 470,000 distinct CDR3 sequences, roughly 24% of which appear only once. These data were also reused for a study on T cells expressing NK-cell markers. That work contributes: It was from sorted CD3+CD56+NKG2C+, CD3+CD56+NKG2C- and CD3+CD56-NKG2C+ T cells that TCR beta repertoires came. Restricting sorting to alpha-beta TCR T cells was achieved in several experiments by an anti-gamma-delta TCR antibody.

The specimen sequenced was CD4+ T cells sorted from blood. The source of this sequence is a woman aged 18-35 years in good health.

CDR3 sequence reads: CASSRSDRGFNQPQHF. The DNA for the CDR3 is TGTGCCAGCAGTCGTTCGGACAGGGGGTTTAATCAGCCCCAGCATTTT. J is TRBJ1-5 and V is TRBV12-3 or TRBV12-4; TRBD1 agrees at 10 bases. V shed 5 bases, J shed 4 bases, and the junction held 8 bases outside the gene matches. The CDR3 runs 16 residues.